The 24 T cell receptor beta chains given below trace back to one sample, sequenced in a study of T cells in Graves' hyperthyroidism and ophthalmopathy. What was amplified from RNA transcripts were TCR beta CDR3 regions. HTBI primers were employed in a first-round RT-PCR of the TCR CDR3. MiXCR, run by TCRdb on the multiplex PCR reads, gives a single entry per CDR3 protein. This sample has over 400,000 distinct CDR3 sequences; about 22% occur once, and the top ten carry around 54%. Sequenced input: blood. The source is a woman aged 70 to 79 with Graves' ophthalmopathy.

The genes are TRBV15 and TRBJ2-3, with D tentatively TRBD2 (6 bases). There are 13 residues in the CDR3. The V and J ends lost 5 bases and 7 bases respectively, with 13 bases between them. Germline lookup yields CDR1 LNHNV and CDR2 YYDKDF (reference sequence). The CDR3 nucleotides are TGTGCCACCAGCGGGCGGGAAGGAAATACGCAGTATTTT. As protein: CATSGREGNTQYF.

This clonotype was picked up many times. This chain connects TRBV6-6 to TRBJ2-7; 11 positions agree with TRBD2. CDR1 is MNHNY, CDR2 SVGAGI, per germline (reference sequence). The CDR3 contains 15 residues. Unmatched junction bases numbered 4, after V lost 0 bases and J lost 6 bases. Written as DNA, the CDR3 is TGTGCCAGCAGTTACTCTTTGACTAGCGGGATCGAGCAGTACTTC. Its protein product is CASSYSLTSGIEQYF.

The CDR3 reads CASSQMALTGELFF. The CDR3 coding sequence is TGTGCCAGCAGCCAAATGGCACTCACCGGGGAGCTGTTTTTT. The rearrangement uses TRBV3-1 and TRBJ2-2; D gene uncertain. Trimming took 2 bases from V and 4 from J, leaving 8 bases between them. The CDR3 has 14 residues. The germline V gene encodes CDR1 LGHDT and CDR2 YNNKEL (reference sequence).

This clonotype was recorded many times. The chain recombines TRBV12-3 or TRBV12-4 with TRBJ1-2, with D possibly being TRBD1 (5 bases). V was shortened by 7 bases and J by 4 bases, with 19 bases between the two germline ends. The CDR3 runs 15 residues. This chain's CDR3 is CASTGVGPRGYGYTF. The CDR3 nucleotides are TGTGCCAGCACCGGGGTTGGTCCAAGGGGCTATGGCTACACCTTC.

This clonotype was picked up a small number of times. The V and J genes are TRBV10-3 and TRBJ2-7; tentatively, D is TRBD2 (5 bases). V dropped 2 bases and J dropped 2 bases, with 7 bases sitting between them. The CDR3 is 13 residues long. In germline, CDR1 is ENHRY, CDR2 SYGVKD. In DNA, the CDR3 is TGTGCCATCAGTGAGGAGACTACCTACGAGCAGTACTTC. Its protein product is CAISEETTYEQYF.

This rearrangement joins TRBV6-1 to TRBJ2-1, with 8 bases fitting TRBD2. The CDR3 covers 14 residues. V lost 6 bases to trimming and J lost 7 bases; unmatched junction nucleotides: 8. Germline lookup yields CDR1 MNHNS and CDR2 SASEGT. CDR3 sequence reads: CASRVGGGGNEQFF. CDR3 coding DNA: TGTGCCAGCAGGGTGGGGGGCGGGGGGAATGAGCAGTTCTTC.

This clonotype was counted ten times or more. The chain carries TRBV7-3 and TRBJ2-1; D gene unclear. This CDR3 contains 14 residues. Per germline, CDR1 SGHTA and CDR2 FQGTGA. V shed 5 bases and J shed 6 bases, with 14 bases lying between them. The CDR3 loop is CASSQAGPFNEQFF. The CDR3 coding sequence is TGTGCCAGCAGCCAAGCTGGCCCGTTCAATGAGCAGTTCTTC.

This rearrangement joins TRBV20-1 to TRBJ1-5; no reliable D call. This CDR3 contains 16 residues. V dropped 0 bases and J dropped 9 bases, with 21 bases sitting between them. The V gene's germline CDR1 is DFQATT and CDR2 SNEGSKA (reference sequence). CDR3 loop: CSARDSGFGLARPQHF. The CDR3 DNA is TGCAGTGCTAGAGATTCCGGTTTTGGGTTGGCCAGGCCCCAGCATTTT.

The chain links TRBV5-1 to TRBJ2-7; tentatively, D is TRBD1 (6 bases). Trimming took off 4 bases at V and 4 bases at J, with 15 bases between the two ends. CDR1 is SGHRS and CDR2 is YFSETQ in the germline V gene. The CDR3 length is 14 residues. CDR3 amino acids: CASSPWDTAYEQYF. As DNA, the CDR3 is TGCGCCAGCAGCCCGTGGGACACAGCTTACGAGCAGTACTTC.

This chain links TRBV4-1 with TRBJ1-1; no reliable D call. The CDR3 loop spans 12 amino acids. Germline CDR1 is MGHRA and CDR2 is YSYEKL. Trimming left V 0 bases short and J 8 bases short, with 7 bases between. The CDR3 nucleotides are TGCGCCAGCAGCCAAGAATTGGGAGAAGCTTTCTTT. Protein product: CASSQELGEAFF.

The chain uses TRBV6-2 or TRBV6-3 and TRBJ1-6; D might be TRBD1 (5 bases). Germline CDR1 is MNHEY and CDR2 is SVGEGT. This CDR3 is 13 amino acids long. The V and J ends lost 7 bases and 5 bases respectively, with 9 bases between them. The CDR3 nucleotides read TGTGCCAGCAATCTCAGGGATAATTCACCCCTCCACTTT. It yields the protein CASNLRDNSPLHF.

As regards this clonotype: A read error may produce the germline difference seen at one junction end. The CDR3 DNA reads as TGTGCCAACAGCTTCCTAGCGGGGGACCGAGAGACCCAGTACTTC. It specifies CANSFLAGDRETQYF. The chain carries TRBV11-2 and TRBJ2-5; 10 bases match TRBD2. The CDR3 is 15 residues long. The germline V gene encodes CDR1 SGHAT and CDR2 FQNNGV.

The chain combines TRBV7-2 with TRBJ2-7; 7 nucleotides match TRBD2. The CDR3 spans 17 residues. Germline loops: CDR1 SGHTA, CDR2 FQGNSA. Losses at the gene ends were 5 bases for V and 6 bases for J; bases not matched to a gene: 19. The CDR3 protein is CASSGGNRGVLSREQYF. As DNA, the CDR3 is TGTGCCAGCAGCGGGGGGAACCGGGGGGTTTTATCGCGCGAGCAGTACTTC.

This clonotype was observed a handful of times. This chain connects TRBV29-1 to TRBJ2-1; 11 bases align to TRBD2. The V gene's germline CDR1 is SQVTM and CDR2 ANQGSEA. CDR3 length: 17 amino acids. The V gene end was trimmed by 4 bases and the J gene end by 7 bases; junction bases not matched to a gene: 15. CDR3 region: CSVAVPQVLAGENEQFF. DNA for the CDR3: TGCAGCGTTGCGGTCCCCCAAGTACTAGCGGGAGAAAATGAGCAGTTCTTC.

This clonotype has only a few counts. This may come from a read error, since a much larger clone is one base off. This chain uses TRBV25-1 with TRBJ2-7; 12 bases fit TRBD2. Trimming at V came to 4 bases and at J to 0 bases, leaving 1 base not matched to a gene. CDR3 length: 15 residues. Looked up from germline, CDR1 is MGHDK and CDR2 is SYGVNS. The CDR3 loop is CASSATSGSSYEQYF. The CDR3 region has the DNA TGTGCCAGCAGTGCGACTAGCGGGAGCTCCTACGAGCAGTACTTC.

CDR3 in DNA: TGTGCCAGCAGCTTACGGGGACAGTCGAATCAAGAGACCCAGTACTTC. Protein: CASSLRGQSNQETQYF. V usage is TRBV11-3 and J usage is TRBJ2-5; TRBD1 aligns across 7 bases. The germline V gene has CDR1 SGHNT and CDR2 YENEEA. The CDR3 extends over 16 amino acids. V was clipped by 2 bases and J by 2 bases; unmatched bases: 8.

Of note for this clonotype: The junction differs from germline at one of its ends, possibly a read error. The chain recombines TRBV7-9 with TRBJ2-1, with D possibly TRBD1 on 6 matching bases. The CDR3 sequence is 15 residues long. Germline CDR1 and CDR2: SEHNR and FQNEAQ (reference sequence). Written as DNA, the CDR3 is TGTGCCAGCAGCCTTGGTGGGGGCTCCTACAGTGAGCAGTTCTTC. Amino acids: CASSLGGGSYSEQFF.

This clonotype was detected a few times. This chain links TRBV7-9 with TRBJ2-7; D call uncertain. Trimming removed 1 base at V and 6 bases at J, with 13 bases between. CDR3 length: 14 residues. Germline V CDR1 and CDR2: SEHNR, FQNEAQ (reference sequence). CDR3 in DNA: TGTGCCAGCAGCTTAGTTACACTGGATGCCGAGCAGTACTTC. It is translated as CASSLVTLDAEQYF.

This chain connects TRBV30 to TRBJ1-1; TRBD1 agrees at 8 bases. CDR1 and CDR2 from the germline V gene are GTSNPN and SVGIG (reference sequence). This CDR3 is built from 13 residues. Trimming at V came to 4 bases and at J to 1 base, leaving 2 bases not matched to a gene. The CDR3 region is CAWKDRENTEAFF. CDR3 sequence (DNA): TGTGCCTGGAAGGACAGGGAGAACACTGAAGCTTTCTTT.

This clonotype was recorded many times. The J gene is TRBJ2-2, the V gene TRBV2; tentative D call: TRBD1 (6 bases). This CDR3 is 15 amino acids long. The germline gives CDR1 SNHLY, CDR2 FYNNEI. V was shortened by 7 bases and J by 0 bases, with 12 bases between the two germline ends. The CDR3 reads CASNGQTANTGELFF. In nucleotides, the CDR3 is TGTGCCAGCAACGGACAGACTGCGAACACCGGGGAGCTGTTTTTT.

Many counts were recorded for this clonotype. CDR3: CASSYSFGLAGADTQYF. The CDR3 bases are TGTGCCAGCAGTTACTCGTTTGGACTAGCGGGAGCTGATACGCAGTATTTT. The rearrangement links TRBV6-5 to TRBJ2-3; 13 nucleotides align to TRBD2. Trimming removed 0 bases from V and 6 bases from J; junction bases left unmatched: 6. CDR3 length: 17 residues. Germline lookup yields CDR1 MNHEY and CDR2 SVGAGI.

This clonotype came up many times. In DNA, the CDR3 is TGCGCCAGCAGGGGGGACGGGACAGGGTTCGCCGGGGAGCTGTTTTTT. It translates to CASRGDGTGFAGELFF. The chain has TRBV10-2 and TRBJ2-2, with 9 bases lining up with TRBD1. Germline V CDR1 and CDR2: WSHSY, SAAADI. This CDR3 has 16 residues. V shed 6 bases and J 6 bases; nucleotides not matched to a gene: 11.

This clonotype appeared a few times. The chain employs TRBV20-1 and TRBJ2-7, with 8 bases matching TRBD2. CDR1 is DFQATT, CDR2 SNEGSKA, per germline (reference sequence). This CDR3 is built from 14 residues. V shed 6 bases, J shed 6 bases, and the junction held 13 bases outside the gene matches. The CDR3: CSAQRAGGTPEQYF. Written as DNA, the CDR3 is TGCAGTGCCCAGAGGGCGGGAGGAACCCCCGAGCAGTACTTC.

This clonotype was recorded a few times. The chain uses TRBV12-3 or TRBV12-4 and TRBJ1-1, with a weak D call TRBD1 (6 bases). V was pared by 6 bases and J by 6 bases, with 17 bases between. This CDR3 comprises 14 residues. CDR3 sequence: CASRSDRMNAEAFF. The CDR3 DNA follows: TGTGCCAGCAGATCCGACAGGATGAATGCTGAAGCTTTCTTT.